A selection of T cell receptor beta chains follows, all from one sample in a study of T cell repertoires in cytomegalovirus infection. Via MiXCR, TCRdb re-called the reads, giving one row per CDR3 protein. The profile shows approximately 1,000,000 distinct CDR3 sequences, around 32% of them singletons. These TCRs are of unknown antigen specificity. The sequences come from cultured CD8+ T cells from PBMCs, collected from culture after CMV antigen stimulation. These receptor sequences come from a human donor in good health (CMV status not recorded). Some clones in this sample may be carry-over from other donors' samples. The CDR3 runs from the conserved cysteine through the conserved F or W. A D gene is named only where the DNA matches it firmly. The size of a clone is reported for some rows only, either as once, few or many, or as a class for expanded clones.

d_call,j_call,clone_size,v_call,cdr3_nt,cdr3_aa
.,TRBJ1-1,many,TRBV7-9,TGTGCCAGCAACTCCCCCGGCGCTTTCTTT,CASNSPGAFF
.,TRBJ1-1,few,TRBV6-8,TGTGCCAGCACCATTCCGGACAGTTACACTGAAGCTTTCTTT,CASTIPDSYTEAFF
.,TRBJ2-1,.,TRBV19,TGTGCCAAGAACAGGGCAACCTACAATGAGCAGTTCTTC,CAKNRATYNEQFF
.,TRBJ1-2,.,TRBV19,TGTGCCAGTAGACCGGACCTGGGGGGCTACACCTTC,CASRPDLGGYTF
.,TRBJ1-4,.,TRBV28,TGTGCCAGCAGAACCAAAACGGGGGTGCCTAATGAAAAACTGTTTTTT,CASRTKTGVPNEKLFF
.,TRBJ1-1,.,TRBV4-1,TGCGCCAGCCAAGGGGTAGGCTCCAACACTGAAGCTTTCTTT,CASQGVGSNTEAFF
.,TRBJ2-1,.,TRBV6-5,TGTGCCACGGGCCCAGGAATATCCTACAATGAGCAGTTCTTC,CATGPGISYNEQFF
TRBD2,TRBJ2-5,.,TRBV12-5,TGTGCTAGTGGTCGGAGACTAGCGGGGGACCAAGAGACCCAGTACTTC,CASGRRLAGDQETQYF
TRBD1,TRBJ2-3,.,TRBV13,TGTGCCAGCAGCCTCTGGGACAGTAGTCCCCCCCTTCCGCAGTATTTT,CASSLWDSSPPLPQYF
.,TRBJ1-3,.,TRBV27,TGTGCCAGCTTCGGGAGCTCTGGAAACACCATATATTTT,CASFGSSGNTIYF
.,TRBJ2-7,few,TRBV19,TGTGCCAGTAGTTTACACGGAGAGTATTACTACGAGCAGTACTTC,CASSLHGEYYYEQYF
TRBD1,TRBJ1-5,few,TRBV7-6,TGTGCCAGCAGCCCCTGGGTAGGACAGGTCGTCAATCAGCCCCAGCATTTT,CASSPWVGQVVNQPQHF
TRBD1,TRBJ2-2,.,TRBV6-1,TGTGCCAACAATCCGGGACAGGGGGCGCGCGGGGAGCTGTTTTTT,CANNPGQGARGELFF
.,TRBJ2-3,many,TRBV6-1,TGTGCCTTTGTGTATAGACTCCTCGGCACAGATACGCAGTATTTT,CAFVYRLLGTDTQYF
TRBD1,TRBJ2-1,.,TRBV5-1,TGCGCCAGCAGCTCCCCGGGACAGGTATACAATGAGCAGTTCTTC,CASSSPGQVYNEQFF
.,TRBJ2-1,.,TRBV2,TGTGCCAGCAGTGACCCCTCCTACAATGAGCAGTTCTTC,CASSDPSYNEQFF
TRBD1,TRBJ1-2,.,TRBV27,TGTGCCAGCAGCCCTGCGGGACAGGCGATTTTTTATGGCTACACCTTC,CASSPAGQAIFYGYTF
.,TRBJ2-7,.,TRBV28,TGTGCCAGCAGTTTATCGACACTAACCTACGAGCAGTACTTC,CASSLSTLTYEQYF
TRBD1,TRBJ2-3,few,TRBV4-1,TGCGCCAGCAGCCAAGGGACAGGGGTAACAGATACGCAGTATTTT,CASSQGTGVTDTQYF
TRBD2,TRBJ2-1,.,TRBV7-2,TGTGCCAGCAGCTTAGTTGCGGGGGGACACGGCTATGAGCAGTTCTTC,CASSLVAGGHGYEQFF
TRBD1,TRBJ1-1,many,TRBV7-6,TGTGCCAGCAGCTCTACAGGGGGCCCAAAAGTTTTCTTT,CASSSTGGPKVFF
.,TRBJ1-2,few,TRBV19,TGTGCCGGCAGAGGCCCGCGAGGCTACACCTTC,CAGRGPRGYTF
TRBD1,TRBJ1-5,few,TRBV6-1,TGTGCCAGCACTAACCGGGACAGGGGGCTATCGAGACAGCCCCAGCATTTT,CASTNRDRGLSRQPQHF
TRBD2,TRBJ2-3,few,TRBV7-3,TGTGCCAGCAGCTTAACCCAGCGGGGGGCCGTGGGTACGCAGTATTTT,CASSLTQRGAVGTQYF
.,TRBJ1-5,few,TRBV27,TGTGCCAGCAGGCCGGGAACAATCAATCAGCCCCAGCATTTT,CASRPGTINQPQHF
.,TRBJ2-3,.,TRBV13,TGTGCCAGCAGCCCCGGAGCGGGCCCAGGCCCAGATACGCAGTATTTT,CASSPGAGPGPDTQYF
.,TRBJ2-5,.,TRBV6-8,TGTGCCAGCCGGGAACTAGAACGGAGTAGAGAGACCCAGTACTTC,CASRELERSRETQYF
.,TRBJ1-5,few,TRBV10-3,TGTGCCATCAGTGAGTCCTGGGGGAATAGCAATCAGCCCCAGCATTTT,CAISESWGNSNQPQHF
.,TRBJ2-5,.,TRBV6-6,TGTGCCAGCAGTTACTCGCTCGGACAGTTCCAAGAGACCCAGTACTTC,CASSYSLGQFQETQYF
.,TRBJ1-4,few,TRBV7-6,TGTGCCAGCAGCTTAGCCCCAGGTGGGGGGGCTAATGAAAAACTGTTTTTT,CASSLAPGGGANEKLFF
.,TRBJ1-1,.,TRBV4-1,TGCGCCAGCAGCCAAAGTTCTAGCACTGAAGCTTTCTTT,CASSQSSSTEAFF
TRBD1,TRBJ2-4,.,TRBV12-5,TGTGCTAGTGGTCCGACAGGGGTCCCGAACATTCAGTACTTC,CASGPTGVPNIQYF
.,TRBJ2-7,.,TRBV7-6,TGTGCCAGCAGGGAACAGGGTTACTACGAGCAGTACTTC,CASREQGYYEQYF
.,TRBJ1-2,few,TRBV2,TGTGCCAGCAGTGAAAAAGGGGGTGTAGTTGGCTACACCTTC,CASSEKGGVVGYTF
TRBD1,TRBJ2-1,.,TRBV24-1,TGTGCCACCAGTGGAGAGGACAGGGGGCTCAATGAGCAGTTCTTC,CATSGEDRGLNEQFF
.,TRBJ1-1,many,TRBV6-6,TGTGCCAGCAGTTACGGGAACAGGAACACTGAAGCTTTCTTT,CASSYGNRNTEAFF
TRBD2,TRBJ2-1,few,TRBV19,TGTGCCAGTAGTATCTCGACGGGAGGCAATGAGCAGTTCTTC,CASSISTGGNEQFF
.,TRBJ2-2,few,TRBV6-2/TRBV6-3,TGTGCCAGCAGTTACACGGACACCCCAGCCGGGGAGCTGTTTTTT,CASSYTDTPAGELFF
.,TRBJ2-3,few,TRBV3-1,TGTGCCAGCAGCCAAGTGAGAGACAGGAGCACAGATACGCAGTATTTT,CASSQVRDRSTDTQYF
.,TRBJ2-3,.,TRBV11-2,TGTGCCAGCAGCCGTAGAGGGGTCATAGATACGCAGTATTTT,CASSRRGVIDTQYF
.,TRBJ2-2,.,TRBV4-1,TGCGCCAGCAGCACCAACTCCGGGACGGTCACCGGGGAGCTGTTTTTT,CASSTNSGTVTGELFF
.,TRBJ1-5,.,TRBV5-6,TGTGCCAGCAGCGGGTCAGGGTCAGGTCAGCCCCAGCATTTT,CASSGSGSGQPQHF
.,TRBJ2-2,.,TRBV6-5,TGTGCCAGCAGTTGCCTTTACGGGGACGCGGCGAACACCGGGGAGCTGTTTTTT,CASSCLYGDAANTGELFF
.,TRBJ2-2,.,TRBV27,TGTGCCAGCAGTTCGGACGGGATGAACACCGGGGAGCTGTTTTTT,CASSSDGMNTGELFF
.,TRBJ2-2,few,TRBV27,TGTGCCAGCAGTCCCAAAGGCAACATTGCGGCCGGGGAGCTGTTTTTT,CASSPKGNIAAGELFF
.,TRBJ1-6,.,TRBV2,TGTGCCAGCATTGAGCAGGGACGGAGCTCCTATAATTCACCCCTCCACTTT,CASIEQGRSSYNSPLHF
.,TRBJ1-1,.,TRBV12-3/TRBV12-4,TGTGCCAGCAGTCCGGGACAAACTGAAGCTTTCTTT,CASSPGQTEAFF
.,TRBJ1-3,.,TRBV27,TGTGCCAGCCCCTTCCGGGGGGCACGGCGGTCTGGAAACACCATATATTTT,CASPFRGARRSGNTIYF